Presented here are 20 T cell receptor beta chains from one specimen sequenced in a study of blood T cell repertoires in COVID-19. The table came from immunoSEQ multiplex PCR; TCRdb's copy has only in-frame clones and leaves some out. The repertoire includes roughly 300,000 clones, over 70% of them detected once, and approximately 1.3% sits in the top ten. Material for sequencing was peripheral blood. The receptor set was obtained from a woman aged 50 to 60 with acute or convalescent COVID-19.

The chain uses TRBV24-1 and TRBJ1-5; 7 bases match TRBD1. CDR3 length: 14 residues. Germline CDR1 reads KGHDR; CDR2 reads SFDVKD. With V trimmed by 5 bases and J by 1 base, 1 base remained unmatched. The CDR3 sequence is CATSGGGSNQPQHF. The CDR3 bases are TGTGCCACCAGTGGAGGGGGCAGCAATCAGCCCCAGCATTTT.

The chain joins TRBV2 to TRBJ1-1; 8 bases agree with TRBD1. Germline-derived CDR1 and CDR2 are SNHLY and FYNNEI. J was trimmed by 0 bases and V by 9 bases; bases with no gene match: 6. The CDR3 is 14 amino acids. CDR3 in amino acids: CARDRGLMNTEAFF. The CDR3, as DNA: TGTGCCAGAGACAGGGGACTCATGAACACTGAAGCTTTCTTT. Full variable domain (outside the CDR3, taken from reference TRBV2 and TRBJ1-1): EPEVTQTPSHQVTQMGQEVILRCVPISNHLYFYWYRQILGQKVEFLVSFYNNEISEKSEIFDDQFSVERPDGSNFTLKIRSTKLEDSAMYFCARDRGLMNTEAFFGQGTRLTVV.

This chain uses TRBV6-5 with TRBJ1-5; D is possibly TRBD1 (5 bases). The germline V and J ends were trimmed by 5 bases and 5 bases, with 13 bases remaining between them. CDR3 length: 14 amino acids. Germline V CDR1 and CDR2: MNHEY, SVGAGI. This CDR3 is CASSSKGPHQPQHF. CDR3 DNA sequence: TGTGCCAGCAGTAGCAAGGGGCCCCATCAGCCCCAGCATTTT.

The rearrangement joins TRBV15 to TRBJ1-1; no definite D call. The CDR3 is made up of 14 amino acids. V gave up 3 bases and J gave up 4 bases, with 12 bases separating them. Germline lookup yields CDR1 LNHNV and CDR2 YYDKDF (reference sequence). For the CDR3, the DNA is TGTGCCACCAGCAGTATTTCGGGGAGCACTGAAGCTTTCTTT. This codes for CATSSISGSTEAFF. Supplemented by reference TRBV15 and TRBJ1-1, the full variable domain reads DAMVIQNPRYQVTQFGKPVTLSCSQTLNHNVMYWYQQKSSQAPKLLFHYYDKDFNNEADTPDNFQSRRPNTSFCFLDIRSPGLGDTAMYLCATSSISGSTEAFFGQGTRLTVV.

The chain links TRBV6-4 to TRBJ1-2; the match to TRBD1 covers 9 bases. Losses at the gene ends were 2 bases for V and 8 bases for J; bases not matched to a gene: 3. CDR3 length: 13 residues. Germline V lookup: CDR1 MRHNA, CDR2 SNTAGT. The CDR3 nucleotides are TGTGCCAGCAGTGACCGGACAGGGGAGGGCTACACCTTC. Amino acids: CASSDRTGEGYTF.

The rearrangement uses TRBV6-5 and TRBJ1-2; TRBD1 might be the D (6 bases). This CDR3 spans 15 amino acids. Germline CDR1 is MNHEY and CDR2 is SVGAGI. The V end lost 8 bases, the J end lost 3 bases, and 19 bases lay between the germline ends. CDR3 protein: CASGTLRGFDYGYTF. The CDR3 bases are TGTGCCAGCGGAACACTCAGGGGTTTTGACTATGGCTACACCTTC.

The V call is TRBV4-2, the J call TRBJ1-2; TRBD1 matches 8 bases. Germline CDR1 is LGHNA and CDR2 is YNFKEQ. V lost 1 base and J lost 1; bases outside the gene matches: 5. The CDR3 loop spans 16 amino acids. The CDR3 DNA follows: TGTGCCAGCAGCCAAGCGGACAGGGACCTTAACTATGGCTACACCTTC. Translating gives CASSQADRDLNYGYTF.

V usage is TRBV6-4 and J usage is TRBJ2-3, with D tentatively TRBD2 (6 bases). Germline V CDR1 and CDR2: MRHNA, SNTAGT. V was shortened by 3 bases and J by 5 bases, with 6 bases between the two germline ends. The CDR3 runs 12 residues. This chain's CDR3 is CASSEGGDTQYF. DNA of the CDR3: TGTGCCAGCAGTGAGGGGGGAGATACGCAGTATTTT.

This clone was seen a few times. The chain combines TRBV6-2 or TRBV6-3 with TRBJ2-7; 9 bases align to TRBD1. The J segment lost 6 bases and the V segment lost 2 bases, leaving 8 bases of the junction unmatched. CDR3 length equals 15 residues. Germline V gene lookup returns CDR1 MNHEY and CDR2 SVGEGT. This chain's CDR3 is CASSYGGTGRAEQYF. CDR3 bases: TGTGCCAGCAGTTACGGGGGGACAGGGCGGGCCGAGCAGTACTTC.

The J gene is TRBJ2-6, the V gene TRBV4-1; maybe TRBD1 (6 bases). V was trimmed by 4 bases and J by 0 bases, leaving 16 bases between them. The germline V gene encodes CDR1 MGHRA and CDR2 YSYEKL. The CDR3 consists of 18 residues. The CDR3 spells CASSPGQLANSGANVLTF. The CDR3 DNA reads as TGCGCCAGCAGCCCTGGACAGTTAGCAAACTCTGGGGCCAACGTCCTGACTTTC.

V and J are TRBV18 and TRBJ1-1, with 10 bases that match TRBD1. CDR1 and CDR2 (germline): KGHSH, LQKENI. V lost 3 bases to trimming and J lost 2 bases; unmatched junction nucleotides: 6. CDR3 length: 16 residues. The CDR3 is CASSPYQTGGNTEAFF. CDR3 coding DNA: TGTGCCAGCTCACCCTATCAGACAGGGGGCAACACTGAAGCTTTCTTT.

The V and J genes are TRBV11-2 and TRBJ1-2; no reliable D call. The CDR3 extends over 13 amino acids. V lost 1 base, J lost 8 bases, and 11 bases lay in between. Germline V lookup: CDR1 SGHAT, CDR2 FQNNGV. The CDR3 DNA reads as TGTGCCAGCAGCTTAGCGGCGGTTATCGGCTACACCTTC. It yields the protein CASSLAAVIGYTF.

The chain combines TRBV24-1 with TRBJ2-3; D may be TRBD2 (6 bases). This CDR3 is 15 amino acids long. Trimming cost V 4 bases and J 6 bases, with 16 bases left between them. The V gene's germline CDR1 is KGHDR and CDR2 SFDVKD. The CDR3 sequence is CATSDPRGSGDTQYF. The CDR3, as DNA: TGTGCCACCAGTGACCCCCGGGGGTCCGGGGATACGCAGTATTTT.

The chain uses TRBV28 and TRBJ2-4, with D possibly being TRBD2 (6 bases). Germline CDR1 is MDHEN and CDR2 is SYDVKM. The CDR3 consists of 14 residues. V was cut by 8 bases and J by 6 bases, with 17 bases left in between. The CDR3 DNA is TGTGCCAGCCTCCCGGTTAGGGGAGGAAACATTCAGTACTTC. Translated: CASLPVRGGNIQYF.

The chain joins TRBV28 to TRBJ1-4, with D tentatively TRBD1 (5 bases). CDR1 MDHEN and CDR2 SYDVKM come from the germline V gene. This CDR3 spans 13 amino acids. The V gene lost 7 bases and the J gene lost 8 bases, with 14 bases spanning the gap. CDR3 loop: CASTHTRGEKLFF. The CDR3 DNA reads TGTGCCAGCACCCACACGCGGGGGGAAAAACTGTTTTTT.

The chain joins TRBV9 to TRBJ2-1; D unresolved. Germline-derived CDR1 and CDR2 are SGDLS and YYNGEE. V was shortened by 4 bases and J by 0 bases, with 11 bases between the two germline ends. The CDR3 has 15 amino acids. The CDR3 bases are TGTGCCAGCAGCCGAGCGTCGAGCTCCTACAATGAGCAGTTCTTC. Translating gives CASSRASSSYNEQFF.

V is TRBV11-2 and J is TRBJ2-1, with 8 bases aligning to TRBD2. The trim removed 4 bases at V and 5 bases at J, leaving 10 bases unmatched. Germline V gene data show CDR1 as SGHAT and CDR2 as FQNNGV. This CDR3 has 16 amino acids. The CDR3 region is CASSSVAGRPHNEQFF. The CDR3, as DNA: TGTGCCAGCAGCTCGGTAGCGGGGCGGCCCCACAATGAGCAGTTCTTC. Complete variable domain (other parts from reference TRBV11-2 and TRBJ2-1): EAGVAQSPRYKIIEKRQSVAFWCNPISGHATLYWYQQILGQGPKLLIQFQNNGVVDDSQLPKDRFSAERLKGVDSTLKIQPAKLEDSAVYLCASSSVAGRPHNEQFFGPGTRLTVL.

The genes are TRBV9 and TRBJ2-1; 8 nucleotides match TRBD1. The CDR3 sequence is 15 residues long. Germline CDR1 SGDLS, CDR2 YYNGEE. Trimming at V came to 3 bases and at J to 5 bases, leaving 7 bases not matched to a gene. This CDR3 reads CASSARQGRHNEQFF. The CDR3 DNA reads as TGTGCCAGCAGCGCGAGACAGGGGCGGCACAATGAGCAGTTCTTC.

The chain couples TRBV19 to TRBJ2-3; 7 bases fit TRBD1. Germline values: CDR1 LNHDA, CDR2 SQIVND (reference sequence). This CDR3 has 14 amino acids. V dropped 6 bases and J dropped 4; count of bases not matched to a gene: 7. The CDR3 DNA reads as TGTGCCAGTAGCCGACAGGGAGAGGCAGATACGCAGTATTTT. Translated: CASSRQGEADTQYF.

The rearrangement links TRBV3-1 (or the pseudogene TRBV3-2) to TRBJ1-1, with D maybe TRBD1 (6 bases). Germline-derived CDR1 and CDR2 are LGHDT and YNNKEL (reference sequence). Trimming removed 8 bases from V and 5 bases from J, with 18 bases in between. The CDR3 covers 14 residues. The CDR3 nucleotides read TGTGCCAGCGGGTCGACGGCGAGGGGGACTGAAGCTTTCTTT. Its translation is CASGSTARGTEAFF.